The 2 T cell receptor beta chains in this list originate from one sample, sequenced in a study of blood T cell repertoires in COVID-19. Repertoires were generated with immunoSEQ multiplex PCR, while TCRdb's copy carries only in-frame clones and drops some. The sample gives 240,000 or so clones, roughly 76% of which show up once; 6.5% to 9% is in the top ten. Source material: peripheral blood. These receptors were taken from a woman of 80 years or more with COVID-19, enrolled during active disease.

The chain couples TRBV7-2 to TRBJ1-3, with a weak D call TRBD1 (6 bases). V gave up 1 base and J gave up 4 bases, with 8 bases separating them. Germline CDR1 SGHTA, CDR2 FQGNSA. The CDR3 contains 14 residues. The CDR3 DNA sequence: TGTGCCAGCAGCTTAGGGCAGGGGGGAAACACCATATATTTT. Its protein is CASSLGQGGNTIYF. Looking up the rest from reference TRBV7-2 and TRBJ1-3 gives the full variable domain: GAGVSQSPSNKVTEKGKDVELRCDPISGHTALYWYRQSLGQGLEFLIYFQGNSAPDKSGLPSDRFSAERTGGSVSTLTIQRTQQEDSAVYLCASSLGQGGNTIYFGEGSWLTVV.

The chain employs TRBV7-3 and TRBJ2-5; 12 bases are a match to TRBD2. V shed 2 bases, J shed 0 bases, and the junction held 1 base outside the gene matches. This CDR3 comprises 16 residues. The V gene's germline CDR1 is SGHTA and CDR2 FQGTGA. For the CDR3, the DNA is TGTGCCAGCAGCTTAGGACTAGCGGGGTACCAAGAGACCCAGTACTTC. It codes for CASSLGLAGYQETQYF. Complete variable domain (other parts from reference TRBV7-3 and TRBJ2-5): GAGVSQTPSNKVTEKGKYVELRCDPISGHTALYWYRQSLGQGPEFLIYFQGTGAADDSGLPNDRFFAVRPEGSVSTLKIQRTERGDSAVYLCASSLGLAGYQETQYFGPGTRLLVL.